This T cell receptor (beta chain) was documented in a study of T cell responses to AZD1222 COVID-19 vaccine. Overall study findings and caveats: CD4 TCRs linked to vaccination spanned spike, dominating at 160-218 and 743-854. Donors were largely white British and mainly female; clonal diversity was possibly underestimated.

Details on this clone: Its antigen remains unknown.

The CDR3 loop spans 15 amino acids. Germline CDR1 LNHDA, CDR2 SQIVND (reference sequence). The V end was cut by 8 bases, the J end by 6 bases, with 20 bases between. Clones were sequenced by immunoSEQ multiplex PCR, and TCRdb holds only the in-frame ones, with some missing. The sample contains 150,000 or so clones, 80% to 85% of which appear only once. The receptor was isolated from an adult in good health. The sample here was peripheral blood, taken on day 0 of MenACWY control vaccination. V and J are TRBV19 and TRBJ1-5; tentative D call: TRBD1 (5 bases). Here the CDR3 reads CASGGAPWTGQPQHF. The CDR3 coding sequence is TGTGCCAGTGGAGGGGCCCCTTGGACCGGTCAGCCCCAGCATTTT.